The 14 T cell receptor beta chains presented below share a single source sample, sequenced in a study of T-cell memory formation after mild COVID-19. One entry per CDR3 protein results from TCRdb running MiXCR on the 5' RACE reads. The sample carries around 340,000 distinct CDR3 sequences, approximately 12% recorded once. The specimen was PBMCs or a T cell subset sorted from them (not recorded which). The source is a man between 18 and 35 years old who had mild COVID-19 (a few samples of this study predate the infection). Cell type and time point are not known.

In its sample, this clonotype was seen a few times. The chain is built from TRBV6-2 or TRBV6-3 and TRBJ2-7; 13 bases match TRBD2. V trimming: 4 bases; J trimming: 7 bases; junction bases outside the gene matches: 13. The CDR3 extends over 17 amino acids. From germline, CDR1 is MNHEY and CDR2 SVGEGT. CDR3 sequence (DNA): TGTGCCAGCAGTTTTTCTATCGGACTAGCGGGGGAAGGAGAGCAGTACGTC. Protein: CASSFSIGLAGEGEQYV.

V and J are TRBV6-6 and TRBJ2-3; D uncertain. The germline V gene encodes CDR1 MNHNY and CDR2 SVGAGI (reference sequence). The CDR3 runs to 13 residues. V lost 7 bases to trimming and J lost 4 bases, with 12 bases between them. The DNA for the CDR3 is TGTGCCAGCACCTGGCCAACCGCAGATACGCAGTATTTT. Its translation is CASTWPTADTQYF.

This clonotype has just a few counts. The rearrangement links TRBV10-3 to TRBJ2-1; the match to TRBD2 covers 9 bases. The CDR3 is 17 residues long. With 0 bases clipped from V and 4 bases from J, the junction kept 7 bases outside the gene matches. CDR1 is ENHRY, CDR2 SYGVKD, per germline. The CDR3 sequence is CAISESEGLAKYNEQFF. CDR3 bases: TGTGCCATCAGTGAGTCCGAGGGACTAGCAAAATACAATGAGCAGTTCTTC.

As regards this clonotype: A much larger clonotype is one base distant, so this may be a read error. The CDR3 nucleotides read TGTGCCAGCGGCGTCACCGGGGAGCTGTTTTTT. Residues: CASGVTGELFF. This chain connects TRBV6-2 or TRBV6-3 to TRBJ2-2; D remains ambiguous. Per germline, CDR1 MNHEY and CDR2 SVGEGT. The V end was cut by 8 bases, the J end by 4 bases, with 5 bases between. The CDR3 is 11 amino acids.

This clonotype has at least ten counts. The chain joins TRBV9 to TRBJ2-3, with D possibly being TRBD1 or TRBD2 (5 bases each). The V and J ends lost 3 bases and 6 bases respectively, with 11 bases between them. This CDR3 is built from 13 residues. In germline, CDR1 is SGDLS, CDR2 YYNGEE. The CDR3 bases are TGTGCCAGCAGCGGGGGGATGAGGGATACGCAGTATTTT. This gives the protein CASSGGMRDTQYF.

The table lists this clonotype with a few counts. The chain employs TRBV7-3 and TRBJ2-1; D unclear. This CDR3 has 11 residues. Trimming pared 6 bases from V and 9 bases from J, leaving 9 bases between. CDR1 is SGHTA, CDR2 FQGTGA, per germline. DNA of the CDR3: TGTGCCAGCAGTCCTGGGATTGAGCAGTTCTTC. The encoded protein is CASSPGIEQFF.

V and J are TRBV24-1 and TRBJ1-1; TRBD1 might be the D (5 bases). This CDR3 contains 17 residues. Germline V CDR1 and CDR2: KGHDR, SFDVKD. V lost 2 bases, J lost 5 bases, and 20 bases lay in between. CDR3 region: CATSDWNPTEGVTEAFF. The CDR3 region has the DNA TGTGCCACCAGTGATTGGAACCCGACAGAAGGTGTTACTGAAGCTTTCTTT.

This clonotype was picked up many times. A junction boundary mismatches the germline segment, possibly from a read error. The chain carries TRBV7-3 and TRBJ2-5, with 8 bases identical to TRBD2. This CDR3 region has 14 residues. Germline CDR1 and CDR2: SGHTA and FQGTGA. The CDR3 coding sequence is TGTGCCAGCAGCTTATCCCAGCGGGGGCCCCCGTCAAACTTC. Encoded protein: CASSLSQRGPPSNF.

This clonotype was recorded a few times. The CDR3 DNA reads as TGTGCCAGCAGCTTTTATCTATACAATGAGCAGTTCTTC. It yields the protein CASSFYLYNEQFF. The chain links TRBV11-2 to TRBJ2-1; no firm D call. Trimming took 3 bases from V and 4 from J, leaving 7 bases between them. This CDR3 comprises 13 residues. Germline-derived CDR1 and CDR2 are SGHAT and FQNNGV.

This clonotype was counted between two and nine times. The V and J genes are TRBV11-2 and TRBJ1-6, with D possibly TRBD1 on 6 matching bases. The V end was cut by 5 bases, the J end by 10 bases, with 18 bases between. CDR3 size: 15 residues. Germline CDR1 reads SGHAT; CDR2 reads FQNNGV. CDR3 sequence (DNA): TGTGCCAGCAGCATCCTACAGGGTAGGGCATCACCCCTCCACTTT. This gives the protein CASSILQGRASPLHF.

This clonotype was detected only a few times. CDR3 in amino acids: CASSLGRGLDGYGYTF. The CDR3 region has the DNA TGTGCCAGCAGCCTGGGGAGGGGGCTTGATGGGTATGGCTACACCTTC. This rearrangement joins TRBV7-8 to TRBJ1-2; 7 bases line up with TRBD1. CDR1 and CDR2 (germline): SGHVS, FQNEAQ. CDR3 length: 16 residues. After removal of 5 bases from V and 5 bases from J, the junction contained 14 bases not matched to a gene.

This clonotype has only a few counts. The chain has TRBV6-1 and TRBJ2-5, with 10 bases identical to TRBD2. V shed 8 bases, J shed 4 bases, and the junction held 4 bases outside the gene matches. The CDR3 is 13 amino acids. Germline values: CDR1 MNHNS, CDR2 SASEGT. The CDR3 DNA reads as TGTGCCAGCGGCAAGCGGGGGGGAGAGACCCAGTACTTC. It translates to CASGKRGGETQYF.

This clonotype was seen a handful of times. The chain recombines TRBV18 with TRBJ1-6; the match to TRBD1 covers 11 bases. Trimming at V came to 4 bases and at J to 9 bases, leaving 8 bases not matched to a gene. The CDR3 is 16 amino acids. Germline lookup yields CDR1 KGHSH and CDR2 LQKENI. In nucleotides, the CDR3 is TGTGCCAGCTCACTGACGGGACAGGGGGAGTTTTCACCCCTCCACTTT. Translating it yields CASSLTGQGEFSPLHF.

This chain links TRBV27 with TRBJ1-1; D gene ambiguous. V was clipped by 5 bases and J by 4 bases, with 20 bases between them. The CDR3 contains 16 residues. Germline V gene sequence: CDR1 MNHEY, CDR2 SMNVEV (reference sequence). CDR3 amino acids: CASSRRRSDGITEAFF. The CDR3, as DNA: TGTGCCAGCAGTCGAAGAAGGAGTGATGGAATCACTGAAGCTTTCTTT.